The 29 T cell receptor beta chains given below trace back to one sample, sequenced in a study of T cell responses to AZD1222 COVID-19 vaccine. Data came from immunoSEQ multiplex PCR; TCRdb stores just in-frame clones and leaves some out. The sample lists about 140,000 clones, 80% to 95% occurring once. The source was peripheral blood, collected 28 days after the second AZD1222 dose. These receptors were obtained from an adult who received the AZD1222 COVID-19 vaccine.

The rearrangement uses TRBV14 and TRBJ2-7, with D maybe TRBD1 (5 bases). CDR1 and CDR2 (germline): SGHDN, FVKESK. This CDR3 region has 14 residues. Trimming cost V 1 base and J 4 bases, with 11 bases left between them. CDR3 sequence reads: CASSQGGLLYEQYF. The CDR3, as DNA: TGTGCCAGCAGCCAAGGGGGCCTCCTTTACGAGCAGTACTTC.

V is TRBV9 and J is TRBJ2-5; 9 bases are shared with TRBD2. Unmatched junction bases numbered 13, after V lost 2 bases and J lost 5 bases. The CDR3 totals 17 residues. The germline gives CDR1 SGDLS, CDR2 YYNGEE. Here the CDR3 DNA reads TGTGCCAGCAGCGTCTCGGCGGGAGGGTGGGCGTCCGAGACCCAGTACTTC. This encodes CASSVSAGGWASETQYF.

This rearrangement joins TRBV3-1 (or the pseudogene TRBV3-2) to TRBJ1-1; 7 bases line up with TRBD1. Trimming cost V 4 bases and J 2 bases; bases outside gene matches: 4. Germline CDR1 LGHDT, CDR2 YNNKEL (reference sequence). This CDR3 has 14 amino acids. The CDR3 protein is CASSPDRPNTEAFF. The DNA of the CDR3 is TGTGCCAGCAGCCCGGACAGGCCCAACACTGAAGCTTTCTTT.

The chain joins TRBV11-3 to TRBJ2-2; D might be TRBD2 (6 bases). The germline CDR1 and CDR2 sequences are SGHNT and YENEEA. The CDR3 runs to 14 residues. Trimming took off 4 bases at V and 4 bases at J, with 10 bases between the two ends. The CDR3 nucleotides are TGTGCCAGCAGCTCGTTAGCGGCCACCGGGGAGCTGTTTTTT. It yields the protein CASSSLAATGELFF.

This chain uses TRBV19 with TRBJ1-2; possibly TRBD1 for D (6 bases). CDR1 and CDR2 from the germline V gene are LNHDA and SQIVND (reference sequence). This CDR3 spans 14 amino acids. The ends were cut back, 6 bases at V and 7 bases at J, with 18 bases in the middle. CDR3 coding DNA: TGTGCCAGTAGGGACCTTCAGGGGAATTTTGGCTACACCTTC. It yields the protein CASRDLQGNFGYTF.

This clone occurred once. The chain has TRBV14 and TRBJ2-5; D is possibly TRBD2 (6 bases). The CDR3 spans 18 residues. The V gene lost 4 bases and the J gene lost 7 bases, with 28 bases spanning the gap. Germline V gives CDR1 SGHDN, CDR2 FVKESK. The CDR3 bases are TGTGCCAGCAGCCGCTTGGGTGGAGGGAGAGACAACCGGGGGACCCAGTACTTC. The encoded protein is CASSRLGGGRDNRGTQYF.

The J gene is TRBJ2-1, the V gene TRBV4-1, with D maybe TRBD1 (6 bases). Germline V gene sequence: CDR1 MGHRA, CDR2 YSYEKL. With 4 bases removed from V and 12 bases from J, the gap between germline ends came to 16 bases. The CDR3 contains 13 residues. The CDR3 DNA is TGCGCCAGCAGCCCCACAGGGATCGTTAGGCAGTTCTTC. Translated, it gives CASSPTGIVRQFF.

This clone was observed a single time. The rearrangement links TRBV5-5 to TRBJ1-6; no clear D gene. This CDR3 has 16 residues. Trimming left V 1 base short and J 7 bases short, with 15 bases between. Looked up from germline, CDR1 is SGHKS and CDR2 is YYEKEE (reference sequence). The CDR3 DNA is TGTGCCAGCAGCTTGAGGACCCTAACGCCCAATTCACCCCTCCACTTT. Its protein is CASSLRTLTPNSPLHF. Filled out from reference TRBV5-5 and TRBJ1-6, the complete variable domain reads DAGVTQSPTHLIKTRGQQVTLRCSPISGHKSVSWYQQVLGQGPQFIFQYYEKEERGRGNFPDRFSARQFPNYSSELNVNALLLGDSALYLCASSLRTLTPNSPLHFGNGTRLTVT.

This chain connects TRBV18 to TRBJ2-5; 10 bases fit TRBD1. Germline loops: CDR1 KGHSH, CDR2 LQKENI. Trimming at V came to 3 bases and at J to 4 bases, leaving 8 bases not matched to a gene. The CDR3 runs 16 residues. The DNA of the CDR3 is TGTGCCAGCTCACCCGGAACGGGACAGGGGTTAGAGACCCAGTACTTC. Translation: CASSPGTGQGLETQYF.

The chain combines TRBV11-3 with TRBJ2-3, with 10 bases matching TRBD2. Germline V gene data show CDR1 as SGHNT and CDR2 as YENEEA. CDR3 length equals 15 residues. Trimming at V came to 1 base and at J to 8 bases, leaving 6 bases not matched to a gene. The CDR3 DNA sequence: TGTGCCAGCAGCTTAGGGGCTAGCGGGAGCAGTACGCAGTATTTT. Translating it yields CASSLGASGSSTQYF. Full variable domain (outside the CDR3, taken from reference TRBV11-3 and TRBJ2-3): EAGVVQSPRYKIIEKKQPVAFWCNPISGHNTLYWYLQNLGQGPELLIRYENEEAVDDSQLPKDRFSAERLKGVDSTLKIQPAELGDSAVYLCASSLGASGSSTQYFGPGTRLTVL.

CDR3 sequence reads: CSARPGAEAFF. CDR3 coding DNA: TGCAGTGCTAGACCCGGGGCTGAAGCTTTCTTT. The chain has TRBV20-1 and TRBJ1-1; no clear D gene. Per the germline V gene, CDR1 is DFQATT and CDR2 is SNEGSKA (reference sequence). This CDR3 contains 11 residues. The V end lost 2 bases, the J end lost 6 bases, and 7 bases lay between the germline ends.

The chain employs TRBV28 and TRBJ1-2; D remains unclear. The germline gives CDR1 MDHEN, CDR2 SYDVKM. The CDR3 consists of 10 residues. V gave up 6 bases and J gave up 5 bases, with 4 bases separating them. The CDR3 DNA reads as TGTGCCAGCAGGAGATATGGCTACACCTTC. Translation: CASRRYGYTF.

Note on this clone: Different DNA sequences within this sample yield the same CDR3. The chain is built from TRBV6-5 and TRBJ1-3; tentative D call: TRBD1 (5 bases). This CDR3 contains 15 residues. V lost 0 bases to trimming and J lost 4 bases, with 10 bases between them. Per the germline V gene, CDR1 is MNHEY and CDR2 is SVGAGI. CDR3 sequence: CASSYSGGSGNTIYF. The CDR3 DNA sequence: TGTGCCAGCAGTTACTCGGGGGGTTCCGGAAACACCATATATTTT.

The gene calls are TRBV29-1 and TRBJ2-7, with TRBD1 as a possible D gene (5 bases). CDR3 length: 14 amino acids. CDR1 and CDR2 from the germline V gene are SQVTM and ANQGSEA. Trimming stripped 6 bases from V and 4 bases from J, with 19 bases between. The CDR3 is CSVALIRGWYEQYF. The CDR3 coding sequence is TGCAGCGTCGCCTTAATTAGGGGATGGTACGAGCAGTACTTC.

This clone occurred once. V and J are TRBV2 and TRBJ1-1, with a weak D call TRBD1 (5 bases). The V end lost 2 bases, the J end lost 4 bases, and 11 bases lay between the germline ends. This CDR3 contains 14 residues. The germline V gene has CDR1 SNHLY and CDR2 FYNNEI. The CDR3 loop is CASSESPGRTEAFF. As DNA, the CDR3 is TGTGCCAGCAGTGAATCACCGGGGCGCACTGAAGCTTTCTTT. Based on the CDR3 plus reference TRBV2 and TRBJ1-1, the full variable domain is EPEVTQTPSHQVTQMGQEVILRCVPISNHLYFYWYRQILGQKVEFLVSFYNNEISEKSEIFDDQFSVERPDGSNFTLKIRSTKLEDSAMYFCASSESPGRTEAFFGQGTRLTVV.

The CDR3, as DNA: TGTGCCAGCTCACCCTCCGGGGATGGGTCAGATACGCAGTATTTT. The encoded protein is CASSPSGDGSDTQYF. This chain links TRBV18 with TRBJ2-3; tentatively, D is TRBD2 (5 bases). The CDR3 is 15 amino acids. Germline loops: CDR1 KGHSH, CDR2 LQKENI. Trimming took off 3 bases at V and 4 bases at J, with 14 bases between the two ends. Based on the CDR3 plus reference TRBV18 and TRBJ2-3, the full variable domain is NAGVMQNPRHLVRRRGQEARLRCSPMKGHSHVYWYRQLPEEGLKFMVYLQKENIIDESGMPKERFSAEFPKEGPSILRIQQVVRGDSAAYFCASSPSGDGSDTQYFGPGTRLTVL.

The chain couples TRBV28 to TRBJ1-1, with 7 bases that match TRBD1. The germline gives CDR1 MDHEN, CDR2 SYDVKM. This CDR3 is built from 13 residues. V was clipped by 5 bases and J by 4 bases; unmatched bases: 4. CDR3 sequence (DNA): TGTGCCAGCAGTCCGACAGGGATCACTGAAGCTTTCTTT. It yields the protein CASSPTGITEAFF.

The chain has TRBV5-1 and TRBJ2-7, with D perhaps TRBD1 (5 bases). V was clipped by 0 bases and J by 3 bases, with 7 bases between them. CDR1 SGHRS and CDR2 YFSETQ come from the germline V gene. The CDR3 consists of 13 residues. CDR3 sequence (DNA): TGCGCCAGCAGCTTGGGACAGATCTACGAGCAGTACTTC. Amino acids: CASSLGQIYEQYF.

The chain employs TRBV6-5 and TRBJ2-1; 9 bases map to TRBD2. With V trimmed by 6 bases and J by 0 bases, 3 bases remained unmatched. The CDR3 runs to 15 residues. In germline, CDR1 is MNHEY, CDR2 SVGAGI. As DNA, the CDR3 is TGTGCCAGCAGAGGACTAGCGTCCTCCTACAATGAGCAGTTCTTC. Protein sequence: CASRGLASSYNEQFF.

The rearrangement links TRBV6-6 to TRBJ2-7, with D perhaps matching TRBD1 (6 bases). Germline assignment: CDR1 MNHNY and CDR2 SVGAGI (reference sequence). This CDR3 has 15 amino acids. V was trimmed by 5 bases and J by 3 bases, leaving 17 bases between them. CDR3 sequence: CASSGPIGRGYEQYF. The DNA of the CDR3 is TGTGCCAGCAGTGGTCCCATTGGCAGGGGCTACGAGCAGTACTTC.

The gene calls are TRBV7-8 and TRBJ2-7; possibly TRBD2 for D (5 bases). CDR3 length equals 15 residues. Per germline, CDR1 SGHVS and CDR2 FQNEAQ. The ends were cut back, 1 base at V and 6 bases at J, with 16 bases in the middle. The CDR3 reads CASSLEGRGQAEQYF. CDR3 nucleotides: TGTGCCAGCAGCTTAGAGGGTCGGGGTCAGGCCGAGCAGTACTTC.

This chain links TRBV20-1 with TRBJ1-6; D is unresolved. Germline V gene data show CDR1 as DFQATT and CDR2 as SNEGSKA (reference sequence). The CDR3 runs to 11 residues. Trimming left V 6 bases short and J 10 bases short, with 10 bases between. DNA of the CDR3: TGCAGTGCGGGTGACTCCTCACCCCTCCACTTT. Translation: CSAGDSSPLHF.

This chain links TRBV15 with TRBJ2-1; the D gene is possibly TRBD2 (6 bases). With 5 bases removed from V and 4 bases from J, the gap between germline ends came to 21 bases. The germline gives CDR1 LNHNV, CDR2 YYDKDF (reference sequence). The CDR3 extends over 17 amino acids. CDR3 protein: CATSGPPWGVPYNEQFF. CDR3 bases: TGTGCCACCAGCGGACCTCCTTGGGGGGTCCCATACAATGAGCAGTTCTTC. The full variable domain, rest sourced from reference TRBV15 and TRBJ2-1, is DAMVIQNPRYQVTQFGKPVTLSCSQTLNHNVMYWYQQKSSQAPKLLFHYYDKDFNNEADTPDNFQSRRPNTSFCFLDIRSPGLGDTAMYLCATSGPPWGVPYNEQFFGPGTRLTVL.

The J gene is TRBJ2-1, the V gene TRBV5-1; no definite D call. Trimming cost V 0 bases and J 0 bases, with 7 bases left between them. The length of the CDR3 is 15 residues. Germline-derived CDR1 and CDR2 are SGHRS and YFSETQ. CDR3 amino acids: CASSLVRSSYNEQFF. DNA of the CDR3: TGCGCCAGCAGCTTGGTAAGGAGCTCCTACAATGAGCAGTTCTTC.

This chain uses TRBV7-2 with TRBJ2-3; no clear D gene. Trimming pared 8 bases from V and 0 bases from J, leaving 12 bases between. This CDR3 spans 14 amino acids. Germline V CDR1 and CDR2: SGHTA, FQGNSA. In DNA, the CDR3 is TGTGCCAGCCTCGATACTGCTAGCACAGATACGCAGTATTTT. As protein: CASLDTASTDTQYF.

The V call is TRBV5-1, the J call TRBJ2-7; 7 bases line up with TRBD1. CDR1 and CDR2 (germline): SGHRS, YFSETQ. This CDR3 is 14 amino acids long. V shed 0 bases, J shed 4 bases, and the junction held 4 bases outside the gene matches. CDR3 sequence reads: CASSLGSGGYEQYF. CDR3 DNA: TGCGCCAGCAGCTTGGGTTCAGGGGGATACGAGCAGTACTTC.

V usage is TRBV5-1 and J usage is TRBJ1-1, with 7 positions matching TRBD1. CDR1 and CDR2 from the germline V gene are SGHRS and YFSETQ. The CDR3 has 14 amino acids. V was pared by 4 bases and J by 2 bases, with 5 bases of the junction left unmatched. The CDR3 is CASSGDRRNTEAFF. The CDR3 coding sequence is TGCGCCAGCAGCGGGGACAGAAGAAACACTGAAGCTTTCTTT.

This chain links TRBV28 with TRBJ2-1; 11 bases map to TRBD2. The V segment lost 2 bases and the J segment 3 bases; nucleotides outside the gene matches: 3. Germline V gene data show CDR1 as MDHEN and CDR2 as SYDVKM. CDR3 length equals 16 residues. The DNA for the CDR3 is TGTGCCAGCAGTTTACTAGCGGGAGGCAGCTACAATGAGCAGTTCTTC. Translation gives CASSLLAGGSYNEQFF.

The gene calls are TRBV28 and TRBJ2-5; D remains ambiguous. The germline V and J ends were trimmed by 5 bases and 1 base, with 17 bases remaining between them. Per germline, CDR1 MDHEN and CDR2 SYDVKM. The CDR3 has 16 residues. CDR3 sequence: CASSPSWTASQETQYF. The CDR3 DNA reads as TGTGCCAGCAGTCCCTCGTGGACGGCCAGCCAAGAGACCCAGTACTTC.